This T cell receptor beta chain came from a study of HIV-infected children after antiretroviral therapy interruption (dated by TCRdb to between 2018 and 2020). Some background on the complete study: Eight children, all with CD4+ count above 500 and viral load below 50 copies/ml, were included, of whom four were on planned treatment interruption and four were on continuous treatment. The interruption group had a median age of roughly 10 years, and the continuous treatment group had a median age of approximately 8 years. Most participating children had recorded exposure to EBV and CMV. In the interruption arm, samples were obtained at week 0, week 12, end of interruption (week 24 or 48), and about 3 years after study end. Continuous-treatment samples were analyzed from corresponding weeks 0, 48 and 150. TCR repertoires were compared between children on planned treatment interruption and children on continuous antiretroviral treatment, alongside thymic output measurements. The paper's findings and limits, for the study overall: The small number of patients is a limitation of the study, so the data should be interpreted with caution. Minor non-naive CD45RA+ populations, such as EMRA or stem memory cells, might be present among the sorted CD45RA+ naive cells. An increase in the naive CD4+ Gini coefficient was observed by the end of treatment interruption, suggesting clonal expansion, and a return to baseline was observed by 3 years. In the naive CD4+ repertoires of PTI patients, CDR3 sharing between time points dropped after the start of interruption, while many sequences were shared between the end of interruption and 3 years later.

What this sample's treatment or condition label stands for: PENTA 11 planned treatment interruption arm or continuous ART arm. Children from the United Kingdom aged 2 to 15 years who had been given at least three-drug ART for at least 24 weeks were enrolled as participants. Cryopreserved PBMCs containing at least 5 million viable cells were needed, and a handful of candidate patients were excluded because their viable PBMC yield was low. Naive CD4+ CD45RA+ CD45RO- T cells were FACS-sorted from thawed PBMCs on a FACSAria III cell sorter. The sorted cells were fixed, and RNA was then extracted with the RNeasy FFPE kit and afterward with the RNeasy Micro kit. Notes on this clonotype: The clone's antigen remains unknown. No much larger clonotype is one base removed from it; base qualities were not supplied.

Libraries were made using 3' RACE. TCR libraries were generated from RNA by a 3' RACE protocol incorporating unique molecular identifiers so that PCR amplification bias could be corrected. Up to 12 amplicon libraries were pooled and sequenced on an Illumina MiSeq with v2 2x250 paired-end chemistry. The paper's data handling went like this. Decombinator was used to process the reads, assigning V and J genes and CDR3 and applying barcode-based correction of errors and PCR bias. Repertoires were subsampled to equal depth before Gini coefficient calculation using the R ineq package. GLIPH, Hamming distance and a shared triplet metric were used to assess CDR3 similarity. Clones were called with MiXCR by TCRdb after fastp trimmed the public reads at Q25, and only in-frame beta chains were retained. Every entry covers one CDR3 protein and lists the most common genes and DNA from its rows. The V and J calls reflect TCRdb's pipeline rather than the authors' work. The table for this sample lists 40,000 or so distinct CDR3 sequences; under 8% of them were counted only once. Approximately 0.97% of the sample rests with the top ten.

The germline V gene specifies SGHRS as CDR1 and YFSETQ as CDR2. V and J lose 0 bases and 4 bases, and a span of 11 bases separates them. Reading from cysteine to phenylalanine, the CDR3 counts 15 amino acids. Only CDR3 DNA remains: 45 bases, in frame from the first base. The source was CD45RA+ CD4+ T cells from PBMCs, pooled from several time points, collected from a donor given antiretroviral therapy, either interrupted or continuous. This sample's cell subset or site label indicates: naive CD4+ CD45RA+ CD45RO- T cells. The TCR sequence derives from a pool of human donors with HIV. This receptor chain uses TRBV5-1 and TRBJ1-3; no D segment can be confidently identified. The bases are TGCGCCAGCAGCTTGGATGGGGTTAAAGGAAACACCATATATTTT. Translated, this gives CASSLDGVKGNTIYF.